A single sample gave rise to the 20 T cell receptor beta chains below, sequenced in a study of cytomegalovirus exposure and HLA in healthy donors. This PCR relied on a set of 60 Vbeta primers and 13 Jbeta primers. Method: immunoSEQ multiplex PCR; TCRdb's copy keeps in-frame clones and lacks some. This sample carries about 100,000 clones, roughly 70% of them seen once, and the ten largest clones take roughly 10%. The material sequenced was PBMCs. Receptors were obtained from a man in his fifties or sixties in good health and CMV-seronegative.

This clone was recorded once. The J gene is TRBJ2-6, the V gene TRBV7-2, with a tentative D call TRBD2 (6 bases). With 1 base removed from V and 4 bases from J, the gap between germline ends came to 8 bases. The CDR3 length is 15 residues. Per germline, CDR1 SGHTA and CDR2 FQGNSA. CDR3: CASSLGGAGANVLTF. The CDR3 nucleotides are TGTGCCAGCAGCTTAGGCGGGGCCGGGGCCAACGTCCTGACTTTC.

The V and J genes are TRBV13 and TRBJ1-2; the D gene is possibly TRBD1 (6 bases). Trimming removed 8 bases at V and 3 bases at J, with 13 bases between. The CDR3 extends over 13 amino acids. Germline CDR1 reads PRHDT; CDR2 reads FYEKMQ (reference sequence). The CDR3 coding sequence is TGTGCCAGCGCGGGGGCTGGGGACTATGGCTACACCTTC. This encodes CASAGAGDYGYTF. The full variable domain, completed using reference TRBV13 and TRBJ1-2, is AAGVIQSPRHLIKEKRETATLKCYPIPRHDTVYWYQQGPGQDPQFLISFYEKMQSDKGSIPDRFSAQQFSDYHSELNMSSLELGDSALYFCASAGAGDYGYTFGSGTRLTVV.

V is TRBV7-9 and J is TRBJ1-6; D gene uncertain. Deletions cut 0 bases from V and 10 bases from J, with 4 bases between. CDR1 and CDR2 from the germline V gene are SEHNR and FQNEAQ (reference sequence). The CDR3 spans 12 residues. The CDR3 region is CASSLAQSPLHF. CDR3 in DNA: TGTGCCAGCAGCTTAGCTCAGTCACCCCTCCACTTT.

V usage is TRBV30 and J usage is TRBJ1-4; D possibly corresponds to TRBD1 (5 bases). The germline V gene has CDR1 GTSNPN and CDR2 SVGIG (reference sequence). CDR3 length: 14 residues. V was trimmed by 2 bases and J by 7 bases, leaving 14 bases between them. DNA for the CDR3: TGTGCCTGGAGTCAAAGGGGCCCTAGTGAAAAACTGTTTTTT. Encoded protein: CAWSQRGPSEKLFF.

This chain connects TRBV5-1 to TRBJ2-1; 13 nucleotides agree with TRBD2. Germline trimming cut 0 bases from V and 10 bases from J; bases unmatched to any gene: 10. Germline V lookup: CDR1 SGHRS, CDR2 YFSETQ. This CDR3 comprises 17 residues. For the CDR3, the DNA is TGCGCCAGCAGCTTGGAGGGACTAGCGGGAATATCAGCCGAGCAGTTCTTC. Protein sequence: CASSLEGLAGISAEQFF.

The chain carries TRBV7-8 and TRBJ1-1, with D perhaps TRBD1 (6 bases). The CDR3 contains 13 residues. V was pared by 6 bases and J by 1 base, with 9 bases between. Germline loops: CDR1 SGHVS, CDR2 FQNEAQ. CDR3 in DNA: TGTGCCAGCAGGGCAGGGGCGAACACTGAAGCTTTCTTT. It specifies CASRAGANTEAFF. Looking up the rest from reference TRBV7-8 and TRBJ1-1 gives the full variable domain: GAGVSQSPRYKVAKRGQDVALRCDPISGHVSLFWYQQALGQGPEFLTYFQNEAQLDKSGLPSDRFFAERPEGSVSTLKIQRTQQEDSAVYLCASRAGANTEAFFGQGTRLTVV.

The chain recombines TRBV2 with TRBJ1-5; TRBD1 is a possible D gene (6 bases). The CDR3 extends over 15 amino acids. V lost 6 bases and J 0 bases, leaving 12 bases between the germline ends. The germline gives CDR1 SNHLY, CDR2 FYNNEI. This CDR3 is CASRRQDNSNQPQHF. In nucleotides, the CDR3 is TGTGCCAGCAGGAGACAGGATAATAGCAATCAGCCCCAGCATTTT.

The chain joins TRBV18 to TRBJ1-5; 7 bases agree with TRBD1. The V and J ends lost 6 bases and 7 bases, in that order; junction bases with no gene match: 9. The germline V gene encodes CDR1 KGHSH and CDR2 LQKENI. The CDR3 covers 14 residues. This chain's CDR3 is CASSRAGGQQPQHF. The CDR3 nucleotides are TGTGCCAGCTCGCGGGCAGGGGGACAACAGCCCCAGCATTTT.

The chain links TRBV7-9 to TRBJ1-4, with D perhaps TRBD1 (5 bases). V was shortened by 2 bases and J by 5 bases, with 12 bases between the two germline ends. Germline CDR1 SEHNR, CDR2 FQNEAQ (reference sequence). The CDR3 is made up of 15 amino acids. CDR3 sequence (DNA): TGTGCCAGCAGCTTACAGCGGGACGTGAATGAAAAACTGTTTTTT. Translated: CASSLQRDVNEKLFF.

This clone was counted only a few times. This chain connects TRBV15 to TRBJ1-4; 7 bases map to TRBD1. This CDR3 is 17 amino acids long. Unmatched junction bases numbered 12, after V lost 1 base and J lost 7 bases. The germline gives CDR1 LNHNV, CDR2 YYDKDF (reference sequence). In DNA, the CDR3 is TGTGCCACCAGCAGAGGCAGGGGGTCACGCACGGCTGAAAAACTGTTTTTT. Translation gives CATSRGRGSRTAEKLFF.

The count of this clone is one. The chain employs TRBV5-1 and TRBJ2-2, with no clear D. CDR3 length: 15 amino acids. V lost 0 bases and J lost 5, with 11 bases in between. Germline assignment: CDR1 SGHRS and CDR2 YFSETQ. The CDR3 is CASSLVTPGTGELFF. CDR3 bases: TGCGCCAGCAGCTTGGTCACCCCGGGTACCGGGGAGCTGTTTTTT.

DNA of the CDR3: TGCAGTGGACTAGCACAAGAGACCCAGTACTTC. Encoded protein: CSGLAQETQYF. The V gene is TRBV20-1, the J gene TRBJ2-5; 7 nucleotides line up with TRBD2. CDR3 length: 11 residues. CDR1 DFQATT and CDR2 SNEGSKA come from the germline V gene (reference sequence). Trimming at V came to 7 bases and at J to 2 bases, leaving 1 base not matched to a gene.

The V call is TRBV2, the J call TRBJ1-6; TRBD1 might be the D (5 bases). Germline loops: CDR1 SNHLY, CDR2 FYNNEI. V lost 10 bases and J lost 10, with 14 bases in between. This CDR3 spans 12 amino acids. This CDR3 reads CATERRDSPLHF. In DNA form, the CDR3 reads TGTGCCACCGAGAGGAGGGACTCACCCCTCCACTTT.

The V gene is TRBV6-6, the J gene TRBJ1-1, with a possible D match to TRBD1 (6 bases). V was clipped by 2 bases and J by 1 base, with 11 bases between them. This CDR3 region has 15 residues. Germline V CDR1 and CDR2: MNHNY, SVGAGI (reference sequence). The CDR3 DNA is TGTGCCAGCAGTTACGGGGGCAGGGGGAACACTGAAGCTTTCTTT. It yields the protein CASSYGGRGNTEAFF.

This chain connects TRBV4-2 to TRBJ2-7, with 7 bases lining up with TRBD2. The CDR3 runs to 18 residues. Germline loops: CDR1 LGHNA, CDR2 YNFKEQ. V lost 0 bases and J lost 6; bases outside the gene matches: 17. The CDR3, as DNA: TGTGCCAGCAGCCAAGAAAGTTCTGCGGGAGCCTCCTTTGCCGAGCAGTACTTC. Protein product: CASSQESSAGASFAEQYF.

V usage is TRBV28 and J usage is TRBJ2-5, with 9 positions matching TRBD2. J was trimmed by 0 bases and V by 5 bases; bases with no gene match: 7. The CDR3 contains 16 residues. CDR1 and CDR2 from the germline V gene are MDHEN and SYDVKM. The CDR3 sequence: CASSAPSGAYQETQYF. The CDR3 DNA reads as TGTGCCAGCAGTGCCCCTAGCGGGGCGTACCAAGAGACCCAGTACTTC.

V usage is TRBV7-9 and J usage is TRBJ2-1, with D possibly TRBD2 on 6 matching bases. The V end lost 1 base, the J end lost 4 bases, and 23 bases lay between the germline ends. This CDR3 comprises 19 residues. CDR1 is SEHNR, CDR2 FQNEAQ, per germline (reference sequence). The CDR3 region has the DNA TGTGCCAGCAGCTTAGAGTATCGGGACTCCCGGAATTTATACAATGAGCAGTTCTTC. This codes for CASSLEYRDSRNLYNEQFF.

The chain has TRBV5-1 and TRBJ2-2; D is perhaps TRBD2 (7 bases). Germline CDR1 and CDR2: SGHRS and YFSETQ. CDR3 size: 15 residues. Trimming stripped 4 bases from V and 6 bases from J, with 16 bases between. In nucleotides, the CDR3 is TGCGCCAGCAGCCCGAGGGGGGGCGCCGCCGGGGAGCTGTTTTTT. It yields the protein CASSPRGGAAGELFF. Combining the CDR3 with reference TRBV5-1 and TRBJ2-2 gives the whole variable domain KAGVTQTPRYLIKTRGQQVTLSCSPISGHRSVSWYQQTPGQGLQFLFEYFSETQRNKGNFPGRFSGRQFSNSRSEMNVSTLELGDSALYLCASSPRGGAAGELFFGEGSRLTVL.

The chain has TRBV6-5 and TRBJ1-1; tentative D call: TRBD1 (6 bases). The ends were cut back, 6 bases at V and 0 bases at J, with 14 bases in the middle. This CDR3 contains 15 residues. CDR1 MNHEY and CDR2 SVGAGI come from the germline V gene. The DNA of the CDR3 is TGTGCCAGCAGGAAAAACAGGGCCTTGAACACTGAAGCTTTCTTT. Its translation: CASRKNRALNTEAFF.

The V gene is TRBV5-1, the J gene TRBJ1-2, with 8 bases matching TRBD1. Germline V lookup: CDR1 SGHRS, CDR2 YFSETQ. The CDR3 extends over 13 amino acids. After removal of 5 bases from V and 2 bases from J, the junction contained 2 bases not matched to a gene. The CDR3 coding sequence is TGCGCCAGCAGAAACAGGGGGAACTATGGCTACACCTTC. Protein product: CASRNRGNYGYTF.